The present T cell receptor beta chain was sequenced within a study of response to subunit inactivated influenza vaccine. This clonotype appeared many times. The antigen is undetermined. The CDR3 contains 17 residues. V gave up 6 bases and J gave up 4 bases; unmatched junction bases: 15. Looked up from germline, CDR1 is ENHRY and CDR2 is SYGVKD. Study-level points and caveats: New T cells are recruited in small numbers by each seasonal influenza vaccination, according to the authors' suggestion.

TCRdb reprocessed the RT-PCR reads via MiXCR and lists one record per CDR3 protein. The sample has about 150,000 distinct CDR3 sequences, about 10% seen once. The V gene is TRBV10-3, the J gene TRBJ2-1, with 7 bases matching TRBD2. This clonotype originated in a man aged 45-69 years who received an inactivated influenza vaccine. Sequencing used CD8+ T cells sorted from PBMCs, obtained roughly 24 months after vaccination. DNA of the CDR3: TGTGCCATCAGCGGGGGAAGCGGGGATAAGGAGTACAATGAGCAGTTCTTC. Its protein is CAISGGSGDKEYNEQFF.